The 19 T cell receptor beta chains in this list originate from one sample, sequenced in a study of circulating and synovial CD4+ cells in juvenile arthritis. The repertoire was sequenced with immunoSEQ multiplex PCR; TCRdb's copy has only in-frame clones and lacks some. The data contain some 15,000 clones, approximately 90% of them seen just once; the ten biggest clones take up 0.6% to 0.75%. The sample comprised CD4+ T cells from blood. These receptors all stem from a human donor with juvenile idiopathic arthritis.

CDR3 residues: CASSGVSMGRFPTEAFF. DNA of the CDR3: TGCGCCAGCAGCGGAGTCTCTATGGGGCGCTTCCCCACTGAAGCTTTCTTT. The rearrangement links TRBV5-1 to TRBJ1-1; possible D gene TRBD1, 5 bases. The CDR3 covers 17 residues. CDR1 and CDR2 (germline): SGHRS, YFSETQ. The germline V and J ends were trimmed by 4 bases and 4 bases, with 23 bases remaining between them. Combining the CDR3 with reference TRBV5-1 and TRBJ1-1 gives the whole variable domain KAGVTQTPRYLIKTRGQQVTLSCSPISGHRSVSWYQQTPGQGLQFLFEYFSETQRNKGNFPGRFSGRQFSNSRSEMNVSTLELGDSALYLCASSGVSMGRFPTEAFFGQGTRLTVV.

The chain is built from TRBV23-1 and TRBJ1-2; D is undetermined. TRBV23-1 belongs to the ORF category, with a function that is uncertain. The CDR3 has 13 residues. The V gene lost 5 bases and the J gene lost 4 bases, with 11 bases spanning the gap. The CDR3 spells CASSVPEVYGYTF. CDR3 DNA: TGCGCCAGCAGTGTTCCCGAGGTCTATGGCTACACCTTC.

The chain couples TRBV7-9 to TRBJ2-7; 8 positions match TRBD2. In germline, CDR1 is SEHNR, CDR2 FQNEAQ (reference sequence). The CDR3 totals 14 residues. The V segment lost 3 bases and the J segment 2 bases; nucleotides outside the gene matches: 3. The DNA of the CDR3 is TGTGCCAGCAGCTTTAGCGGGGATACCTACGAGCAGTACTTC. This sequence encodes CASSFSGDTYEQYF.

The chain uses TRBV30 and TRBJ1-3, with D hard to call. This CDR3 has 14 amino acids. Germline V lookup: CDR1 GTSNPN, CDR2 SVGIG (reference sequence). Trimming stripped 5 bases from V and 0 bases from J, with 11 bases between. The DNA of the CDR3 is TGTGCCTGGGATACTCTCAACTCTGGAAACACCATATATTTT. Its protein product is CAWDTLNSGNTIYF.

J is TRBJ2-5 and V is TRBV11-3; TRBD1 might be the D (6 bases). Trimming removed 5 bases from V and 1 base from J, with 11 bases in between. The CDR3 length is 14 residues. Germline CDR1 reads SGHNT; CDR2 reads YENEEA. The CDR3 bases are TGTGCCAGCAGCCAACAGGGCTCCCAAGAGACCCAGTACTTC. This codes for CASSQQGSQETQYF.

In DNA, the CDR3 is TGTGCCAGCAGCTCAGGGGGCGCTAGCTACACCTTC. Its protein is CASSSGGASYTF. The V gene is TRBV28, the J gene TRBJ1-2; 8 positions agree with TRBD1. Trimming removed 6 bases from V and 9 bases from J; junction bases left unmatched: 6. The length of the CDR3 is 12 residues. Germline V gene sequence: CDR1 MDHEN, CDR2 SYDVKM.

The V and J genes are TRBV29-1 and TRBJ2-3, with TRBD2 matching 7 bases. This CDR3 has 14 residues. The V segment lost 4 bases and the J segment 2 bases; nucleotides outside the gene matches: 6. Germline values: CDR1 SQVTM, CDR2 ANQGSEA. Written as DNA, the CDR3 is TGCAGCGTTGTTGCTAGCGGCCCCACAGATACGCAGTATTTT. Translated, it gives CSVVASGPTDTQYF.

This chain joins TRBV11-2 and TRBJ2-7; D may be TRBD2 (6 bases). The CDR3 has 17 residues. The germline V gene encodes CDR1 SGHAT and CDR2 FQNNGV. The V end lost 4 bases, the J end lost 0 bases, and 19 bases lay between the germline ends. The CDR3 bases are TGTGCCAGCAGCTCTGTGCGGGACCCTCTCCTCTCCTACGAGCAGTACTTC. Translating gives CASSSVRDPLLSYEQYF.

The chain combines TRBV5-1 with TRBJ2-1, with 13 nucleotides matching TRBD2. Germline CDR1 is SGHRS and CDR2 is YFSETQ. This CDR3 has 17 residues. The ends lost 6 bases at V and 12 bases at J; junction bases unmatched: 18. This CDR3 reads CASTNRTSGSGGVGQFF. The DNA of the CDR3 is TGCGCCAGCACCAATCGGACTAGCGGGAGTGGAGGGGTTGGGCAGTTCTTC.

The genes are TRBV19 and TRBJ1-1; D is possibly TRBD1 (5 bases). CDR1 LNHDA and CDR2 SQIVND come from the germline V gene (reference sequence). The CDR3 spans 15 residues. Trimming cost V 5 bases and J 0 bases, with 13 bases left between them. The CDR3 DNA reads TGTGCCAGTAGTTTTCGGGGGGGGGTGAACACTGAAGCTTTCTTT. It specifies CASSFRGGVNTEAFF.

This sequence joins TRBV7-9 and TRBJ2-7, with a tentative D call TRBD1 (5 bases). V was clipped by 1 base and J by 6 bases, with 13 bases between them. Germline CDR1 reads SEHNR; CDR2 reads FQNEAQ (reference sequence). The CDR3 is made up of 14 amino acids. The CDR3 region has the DNA TGTGCCAGCAGCTTAGAGGGCAGGGATATCGAGCAGTACTTC. Translation: CASSLEGRDIEQYF.

V usage is TRBV18 and J usage is TRBJ1-2; D is possibly TRBD1 (6 bases). V gave up 1 base and J gave up 2 bases, with 14 bases separating them. This CDR3 has 16 amino acids. The germline CDR1 and CDR2 sequences are KGHSH and LQKENI. The chain's CDR3 is CASSPLPGERNYGYTF. The DNA for the CDR3 is TGTGCCAGCTCACCACTCCCAGGGGAAAGGAACTATGGCTACACCTTC.

This rearrangement joins TRBV7-2 to TRBJ2-7; 10 bases are a match to TRBD1. In germline, CDR1 is SGHTA, CDR2 FQGNSA. There are 14 residues in the CDR3. V gave up 3 bases and J gave up 2 bases; unmatched junction bases: 1. The CDR3 DNA reads TGTGCCAGCAGCTTCGGGACAGGGGCCTACGAGCAGTACTTC. This translates into CASSFGTGAYEQYF.

The gene calls are TRBV10-3 and TRBJ1-2, with 9 nucleotides matching TRBD1. The V segment lost 0 bases and the J segment 1 base; nucleotides outside the gene matches: 3. Germline assignment: CDR1 ENHRY and CDR2 SYGVKD. This CDR3 is 16 amino acids long. In nucleotides, the CDR3 is TGTGCCATCAGTGAGTCAACAGGGGGCGGTAACTATGGCTACACCTTC. Translated, it gives CAISESTGGGNYGYTF.

This chain uses TRBV5-4 with TRBJ1-4; weak D call: TRBD1 (5 bases). Trimming stripped 4 bases from V and 5 bases from J, with 15 bases between. Germline V CDR1 and CDR2: SGHNT, YYREEE (reference sequence). There are 15 residues in the CDR3. Here the CDR3 reads CASSLGGTENEKLFF. CDR3 in DNA: TGTGCCAGCAGCCTGGGCGGGACCGAGAATGAAAAACTGTTTTTT.

The chain couples TRBV7-8 to TRBJ2-2; a weak D match, TRBD1 (5 bases). In germline, CDR1 is SGHVS, CDR2 FQNEAQ. V lost 1 base, J lost 1 base, and 10 bases lay in between. The CDR3 loop spans 16 amino acids. The CDR3 protein is CASSLVMQGNTGELFF. The CDR3 DNA sequence: TGTGCCAGCAGCTTAGTAATGCAGGGGAACACCGGGGAGCTGTTTTTT. Based on the CDR3 plus reference TRBV7-8 and TRBJ2-2, the full variable domain is GAGVSQSPRYKVAKRGQDVALRCDPISGHVSLFWYQQALGQGPEFLTYFQNEAQLDKSGLPSDRFFAERPEGSVSTLKIQRTQQEDSAVYLCASSLVMQGNTGELFFGEGSRLTVL.

The V gene is TRBV6-4, the J gene TRBJ1-2; TRBD1 might be the D (6 bases). The V gene lost 6 bases and the J gene lost 5 bases, with 7 bases spanning the gap. The CDR3 length is 11 residues. Germline CDR1 is MRHNA and CDR2 is SNTAGT. As DNA, the CDR3 is TGTGCCAGCAGAAGGGGGTATGGCTACACCTTC. Encoded protein: CASRRGYGYTF.

V is TRBV11-2 and J is TRBJ1-1; 7 bases agree with TRBD1. The CDR3 runs 14 residues. Germline-derived CDR1 and CDR2 are SGHAT and FQNNGV. The trim removed 5 bases at V and 0 bases at J, leaving 3 bases unmatched. As DNA, the CDR3 is TGTGCCAGCAGCACGACAGGGTTGAACACTGAAGCTTTCTTT. Amino acids: CASSTTGLNTEAFF.

This chain uses TRBV6-5 with TRBJ2-7; the D gene is possibly TRBD2 (6 bases). Germline V gives CDR1 MNHEY, CDR2 SVGAGI. The CDR3 contains 15 residues. V was pared by 2 bases and J by 3 bases, with 14 bases between. The CDR3: CASSYRDSGSYEQYF. DNA of the CDR3: TGTGCCAGCAGTTACCGGGACTCAGGGAGCTACGAGCAGTACTTC.